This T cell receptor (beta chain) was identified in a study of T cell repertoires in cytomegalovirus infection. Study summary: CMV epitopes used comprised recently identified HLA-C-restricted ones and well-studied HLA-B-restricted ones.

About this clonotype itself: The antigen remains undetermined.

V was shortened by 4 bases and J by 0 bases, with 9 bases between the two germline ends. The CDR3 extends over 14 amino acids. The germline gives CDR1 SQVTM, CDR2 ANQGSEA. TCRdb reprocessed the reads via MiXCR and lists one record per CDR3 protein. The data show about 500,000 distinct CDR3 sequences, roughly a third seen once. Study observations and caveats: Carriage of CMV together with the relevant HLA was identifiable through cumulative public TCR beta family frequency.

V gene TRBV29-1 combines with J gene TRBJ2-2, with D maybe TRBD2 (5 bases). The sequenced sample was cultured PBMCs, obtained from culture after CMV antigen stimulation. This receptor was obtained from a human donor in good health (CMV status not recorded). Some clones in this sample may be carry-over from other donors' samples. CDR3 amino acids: CSVGADSNTGELFF. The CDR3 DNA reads TGCAGCGTTGGAGCGGACTCGAACACCGGGGAGCTGTTTTTT.